These 5 T cell receptor beta chains originate from one sample sequenced in a study of Ad26.COV2.S vaccination and SARS-CoV-2 variants. Clones were sequenced by immunoSEQ multiplex PCR, and TCRdb holds only the in-frame ones, with some missing. The sample has under 600,000 clones; about 89% are singletons. Indicated treatment: around 19 received Ad26.COV2.S at low or high dose, single or two shots; about 5 received placebo; per-sample allocation not given. All samples were drawn on day 63, counting from the first vaccine or placebo injection. The material sequenced was peripheral blood, taken in a trial of Ad26.COV2.S vaccine versus placebo. These receptors were collected from a person between 18 and 60 years old who received the Ad26.COV2.S COVID-19 vaccine or a placebo.

This clone was observed a single time. V and J are TRBV5-1 and TRBJ2-7, with D perhaps matching TRBD1 (5 bases). The germline gives CDR1 SGHRS, CDR2 YFSETQ. V gave up 0 bases and J gave up 1 base, with 14 bases separating them. The CDR3 loop spans 16 amino acids. CDR3 in amino acids: CASSLGLGLGSYEQYF. The CDR3 region has the DNA TGCGCCAGCAGCTTGGGTCTGGGGCTAGGGTCCTACGAGCAGTACTTC.

In regard to this clone: An end of the junction differs from the germline gene, which may be a read error. This chain uses TRBV18 with TRBJ1-4, with D hard to call. The CDR3 is made up of 15 amino acids. Germline V gene lookup returns CDR1 KGHSH and CDR2 LQKENI. CDR3 nucleotide sequence: TGTGCCAGCTCCCCACAGTATTCAACTAATGAAAAACTGTTTTTT. Translation gives CASSPQYSTNEKLFF.

The V call is TRBV5-6, the J call TRBJ2-1; D is undetermined. Trimming cost V 5 bases and J 4 bases, with 13 bases left between them. Germline CDR1 is SGHDT and CDR2 is YYEEEE. This CDR3 spans 14 amino acids. CDR3 sequence (DNA): TGTGCCAGCAGGGTGCTGCGGTTATACAATGAGCAGTTCTTC. It encodes CASRVLRLYNEQFF.

J is TRBJ2-1 and V is TRBV24-1; the D gene is possibly TRBD2 (6 bases). Germline V lookup: CDR1 KGHDR, CDR2 SFDVKD. The CDR3 has 14 amino acids. Trimming cost V 9 bases and J 2 bases, with 13 bases left between them. CDR3 bases: TGTGCCACCGGGGGGACGCAGACCTACAATGAGCAGTTCTTC. Its translation is CATGGTQTYNEQFF.

V gene TRBV27 combines with J gene TRBJ2-3; TRBD2 matches at 8 bases. V lost 6 bases, J lost 4 bases, and 6 bases stayed unmatched. Germline V gene lookup returns CDR1 MNHEY and CDR2 SMNVEV (reference sequence). The CDR3 has 14 residues. This CDR3 reads CASSRQTSADTQYF. The CDR3 DNA is TGTGCCAGCAGCCGACAGACTAGCGCAGATACGCAGTATTTT.